A single sample is the source of the 14 T cell receptor beta chains below, sequenced in a study of CD8+ T cells in alopecia areata. As the sequencing template, cDNA was produced by extracting RNA and reverse transcribing it. Profiling relied on immunoSEQ multiplex PCR, and the TCRdb table lists in-frame clones only, not all of them. The table shows some 110,000 clones, with roughly 69% occurring only once. The material sequenced was CD4+ T cells sorted from blood. The receptors stem from a human donor in good health.

The genes are TRBV28 and TRBJ2-7; D not resolved. The CDR3 sequence is 12 residues long. Germline V lookup: CDR1 MDHEN, CDR2 SYDVKM. Trimming stripped 6 bases from V and 0 bases from J, with 6 bases between. In DNA form, the CDR3 reads TGTGCCAGCAGACAGTACTCCTACGAGCAGTACTTC. This encodes CASRQYSYEQYF.

This clone was observed a few times. The rearrangement uses TRBV25-1 and TRBJ2-5, with TRBD2 identical over 10 bases. V trimming: 1 base; J trimming: 2 bases; junction bases outside the gene matches: 1. CDR3 size: 15 residues. Germline CDR1 and CDR2: MGHDK and SYGVNS. The CDR3 DNA sequence: TGTGCCAGCAGTGAATTACTAGCGGGGCAAGAGACCCAGTACTTC. Translation gives CASSELLAGQETQYF.

This clone showed up just a few times. J is TRBJ2-7 and V is TRBV4-1, with 8 bases identical to TRBD2. Germline CDR1 MGHRA, CDR2 YSYEKL. J gave up 6 bases and V 8 bases, and 15 bases lay outside the gene matches. This CDR3 is 15 amino acids long. The CDR3 here is CASREGIPGRGEQYF. CDR3 nucleotides: TGCGCCAGCCGGGAGGGGATCCCGGGCCGGGGCGAGCAGTACTTC.

The chain recombines TRBV2 with TRBJ2-3; 7 bases line up with TRBD2. Per the germline V gene, CDR1 is SNHLY and CDR2 is FYNNEI. V trimming: 7 bases; J trimming: 3 bases; junction bases outside the gene matches: 4. The CDR3 is made up of 13 amino acids. This CDR3 is CASTKGGTDTQYF. CDR3 coding DNA: TGTGCCAGCACGAAGGGAGGGACAGATACGCAGTATTTT.

The rearrangement joins TRBV7-9 to TRBJ1-5, with D tentatively TRBD1 (6 bases). V was clipped by 3 bases and J by 7 bases, with 7 bases between them. The germline CDR1 and CDR2 sequences are SEHNR and FQNEAQ (reference sequence). The CDR3 totals 12 residues. In DNA form, the CDR3 reads TGTGCCAGCAGCTTCACAGGGCAGCCCCAGCATTTT. This codes for CASSFTGQPQHF. The full variable domain, with the rest looked up from reference TRBV7-9 and TRBJ1-5, is DTGVSQNPRHKITKRGQNVTFRCDPISEHNRLYWYRQTLGQGPEFLTYFQNEAQLEKSRLLSDRFSAERPKGSFSTLEIQRTEQGDSAMYLCASSFTGQPQHFGDGTRLSIL.

Points on this clone: Other DNA sequences in the sample encode the same CDR3. The V and J genes are TRBV29-1 and TRBJ1-1; the D gene is possibly TRBD1 (6 bases). The CDR3 sequence is 12 residues long. Trimming pared 3 bases from V and 8 bases from J, leaving 13 bases between. Germline V lookup: CDR1 SQVTM, CDR2 ANQGSEA. As DNA, the CDR3 is TGCAGCGTTGACGGGGGCTCTACCGAAGCTTTCTTT. It yields the protein CSVDGGSTEAFF.

The chain recombines TRBV5-6 with TRBJ2-7; maybe TRBD1 (6 bases). The CDR3 totals 13 residues. Trimming took 3 bases from V and 2 from J, leaving 9 bases between them. Looked up from germline, CDR1 is SGHDT and CDR2 is YYEEEE. The chain's CDR3 is CASSSSGAYEQYF. CDR3 nucleotide sequence: TGTGCCAGCAGCTCCTCAGGGGCCTACGAGCAGTACTTC. Looking up the rest from reference TRBV5-6 and TRBJ2-7 gives the full variable domain: DAGVTQSPTHLIKTRGQQVTLRCSPKSGHDTVSWYQQALGQGPQFIFQYYEEEERQRGNFPDRFSGHQFPNYSSELNVNALLLGDSALYLCASSSSGAYEQYFGPGTRLTVT.

This clone is a singleton in its sample. The rearrangement links TRBV21-1 to TRBJ1-2. TRBV21-1 is a known pseudogene. The CDR3 runs to 16 residues. In nucleotides, the CDR3 is TGTGCCAGCAGCAGTAGAGGGGTCCCAGAGAACTATGGCTACACCTTC. Its protein product is CASSSRGVPENYGYTF.

The V call is TRBV6-5, the J call TRBJ2-5; D is ambiguous. V was shortened by 6 bases and J by 4 bases, with 12 bases between the two germline ends. The germline gives CDR1 MNHEY, CDR2 SVGAGI. The length of the CDR3 is 13 residues. The CDR3 DNA follows: TGTGCCAGCAGGGAGTGGCTCCGAGAGACCCAGTACTTC. Its protein is CASREWLRETQYF.

The chain carries TRBV29-1 and TRBJ2-7, with 11 bases aligning to TRBD1. CDR1 is SQVTM, CDR2 ANQGSEA, per germline. Losses at the gene ends were 4 bases for V and 6 bases for J; bases not matched to a gene: 8. The CDR3 is 14 amino acids. CDR3 sequence (DNA): TGCAGCGTTGTTCTGGGACAGGGGGGCGTCGAGCAGTACTTC. Protein sequence: CSVVLGQGGVEQYF.

This clone was found a few times. This chain connects TRBV20-1 to TRBJ2-7, with TRBD2 as a possible D gene (5 bases). Germline V lookup: CDR1 DFQATT, CDR2 SNEGSKA (reference sequence). CDR3 length equals 11 residues. V was shortened by 1 base and J by 6 bases, with 7 bases between the two germline ends. CDR3 nucleotides: TGCAGTGCTAGAGGAGGGCGCGAGCAGTACTTC. The encoded protein is CSARGGREQYF.

This clone appeared a few times. The J gene is TRBJ2-1, the V gene TRBV29-1; 11 nucleotides align to TRBD2. Losses at the gene ends were 4 bases for V and 0 bases for J; bases not matched to a gene: 11. The CDR3 sequence is 18 residues long. The germline gives CDR1 SQVTM, CDR2 ANQGSEA. DNA for the CDR3: TGCAGCGTTGCACTAGCGGGGGTCCTCTTAAGCTCCTACAATGAGCAGTTCTTC. This sequence encodes CSVALAGVLLSSYNEQFF.

The genes are TRBV4-1 and TRBJ2-3; maybe TRBD2 (7 bases). Germline V gene lookup returns CDR1 MGHRA and CDR2 YSYEKL. V lost 7 bases, J lost 4 bases, and 24 bases lay in between. The CDR3 loop spans 17 amino acids. As DNA, the CDR3 is TGCGCCAGCACCACGCGTCCTCGGGGGGCCACCGCAGATACGCAGTATTTT. It yields the protein CASTTRPRGATADTQYF.

The rearrangement uses TRBV7-8 and TRBJ1-2; the D is unclear. This CDR3 is built from 12 residues. Trimming took off 2 bases at V and 10 bases at J, with 11 bases between the two ends. CDR1 is SGHVS, CDR2 FQNEAQ, per germline. The CDR3 DNA follows: TGTGCCAGCAGCTTAAATCAGCAGGTCTACACCTTC. Its translation is CASSLNQQVYTF. Filled out from reference TRBV7-8 and TRBJ1-2, the complete variable domain reads GAGVSQSPRYKVAKRGQDVALRCDPISGHVSLFWYQQALGQGPEFLTYFQNEAQLDKSGLPSDRFFAERPEGSVSTLKIQRTQQEDSAVYLCASSLNQQVYTFGSGTRLTVV.